This entry lists 25 T cell receptor beta chains sequenced from one sample in a study of blood T cell repertoires in COVID-19. Sequenced by immunoSEQ multiplex PCR; TCRdb stores in-frame clones only, minus some. The sample contains about 41,000 clones, 70% to 90% of which appear only once. The sample comprised peripheral blood. The receptors come from a man between 60 and 75 years old with acute or convalescent COVID-19.

V is TRBV28 and J is TRBJ1-4, with 8 bases fitting TRBD1. The trim removed 10 bases at V and 0 bases at J, leaving 7 bases unmatched. The CDR3 runs to 15 residues. Germline V gene sequence: CDR1 MDHEN, CDR2 SYDVKM. This CDR3 reads CATTDRDATNEKLFF. In DNA form, the CDR3 reads TGTGCCACTACGGACAGGGATGCAACTAATGAAAAACTGTTTTTT.

V gene TRBV6-1 combines with J gene TRBJ2-7, with 8 bases that match TRBD1. This CDR3 is 17 amino acids long. The germline CDR1 and CDR2 sequences are MNHNS and SASEGT. The trim removed 2 bases at V and 2 bases at J, leaving 11 bases unmatched. The CDR3 spells CASSESGTGQRTYEQYF. CDR3 sequence (DNA): TGTGCCAGCAGTGAATCGGGGACAGGACAGCGAACCTACGAGCAGTACTTC.

The chain recombines TRBV7-6 with TRBJ1-2; TRBD1 agrees at 7 bases. V lost 5 bases to trimming and J lost 7 bases; unmatched junction nucleotides: 7. Per germline, CDR1 SGHVS and CDR2 FNYEAQ. There are 13 residues in the CDR3. The CDR3 region has the DNA TGTGCCAGCAGCCCTGGGACAGCTATTGGCTACACCTTC. It codes for CASSPGTAIGYTF.

The CDR3 reads CASTPPYQETQYF. The CDR3, as DNA: TGTGCCAGCACCCCTCCGTACCAAGAGACCCAGTACTTC. The V gene is TRBV13, the J gene TRBJ2-5; D remains unclear. Per germline, CDR1 PRHDT and CDR2 FYEKMQ (reference sequence). V lost 7 bases, J lost 0 bases, and 9 bases lay in between. CDR3 length equals 13 residues.

The V gene is TRBV7-2, the J gene TRBJ2-7, with a possible D match to TRBD2 (8 bases). This CDR3 spans 16 amino acids. Trimming shortened V by 6 bases and J by 3 bases, and 21 bases separated the two germline ends. Germline V gene lookup returns CDR1 SGHTA and CDR2 FQGNSA. The CDR3 protein is CASRTGGETGNYEQYF. CDR3 coding DNA: TGTGCCAGCAGGACCGGGGGGGAGACAGGGAACTACGAGCAGTACTTC.

This chain joins TRBV19 and TRBJ1-5, with D possibly being TRBD1 (6 bases). The germline V gene encodes CDR1 LNHDA and CDR2 SQIVND (reference sequence). The CDR3 sequence is 14 residues long. The ends were cut back, 3 bases at V and 6 bases at J, with 12 bases in the middle. This chain's CDR3 is CASSMYRVGQPQHF. The DNA for the CDR3 is TGTGCCAGTAGTATGTACAGGGTGGGTCAGCCCCAGCATTTT.

V is TRBV15 and J is TRBJ1-6, with D uncertain. The germline V gene encodes CDR1 LNHNV and CDR2 YYDKDF (reference sequence). V was cut by 0 bases and J by 9 bases, with 9 bases left in between. The CDR3 contains 14 residues. Here the CDR3 DNA reads TGTGCCACCAGCAGAGAGATAGAACGTTCACCCCTCCACTTT. It codes for CATSREIERSPLHF.

The chain is built from TRBV6-1 and TRBJ1-4; D remains unclear. In germline, CDR1 is MNHNS, CDR2 SASEGT. V was cut by 2 bases and J by 0 bases, with 13 bases left in between. CDR3 size: 17 residues. The CDR3 sequence: CASSEMGRIPTNEKLFF. The CDR3, as DNA: TGTGCCAGCAGTGAAATGGGCAGAATCCCAACTAATGAAAAACTGTTTTTT.

The table lists this clone with a count of one. This chain uses TRBV6-5 with TRBJ2-3; 7 nucleotides line up with TRBD2. Germline CDR1 MNHEY, CDR2 SVGAGI. This CDR3 spans 15 amino acids. V lost 7 bases, J lost 5 bases, and 12 bases stayed unmatched. CDR3 in DNA: TGTGCCAGCAACGCCCTAAGCGGGGCTAGAGATACGCAGTATTTT. Amino acid sequence: CASNALSGARDTQYF.

The chain has TRBV5-1 and TRBJ2-7, with D possibly being TRBD2 (6 bases). The CDR3 is 15 amino acids. Trimming left V 4 bases short and J 2 bases short, with 16 bases between. Germline V gene data show CDR1 as SGHRS and CDR2 as YFSETQ. The CDR3 loop is CASSPAGQSTYEQYF. In DNA form, the CDR3 reads TGCGCCAGCAGCCCGGCGGGGCAGAGCACCTACGAGCAGTACTTC.

The chain combines TRBV19 with TRBJ1-4; 7 bases are a match to TRBD1. The CDR3 totals 15 residues. The V and J ends lost 8 bases and 4 bases, in that order; junction bases with no gene match: 10. Germline CDR1 is LNHDA and CDR2 is SQIVND (reference sequence). The CDR3 loop reads CASGIQTGFNEKLFF. CDR3 DNA: TGTGCCAGTGGAATTCAGACAGGGTTTAATGAAAAACTGTTTTTT.

The chain has TRBV19 and TRBJ1-2; D unresolved. Germline V CDR1 and CDR2: LNHDA, SQIVND (reference sequence). V dropped 2 bases and J dropped 8 bases, with 21 bases sitting between them. The CDR3 spans 16 residues. This CDR3 reads CASSINGDGSLQGYTF. CDR3 DNA sequence: TGTGCCAGTAGTATAAACGGAGACGGCAGTCTACAAGGCTACACCTTC.

CDR3: CASSQERWEGLDTQYF. CDR3 in DNA: TGCGCCAGCAGCCAAGAGCGGTGGGAGGGTCTAGATACGCAGTATTTT. The genes are TRBV4-3 and TRBJ2-3; 7 positions agree with TRBD2. The CDR3 length is 16 residues. Per germline, CDR1 LGHNA and CDR2 YSLEER. Trimming at V came to 0 bases and at J to 5 bases, leaving 8 bases not matched to a gene.

This sequence joins TRBV7-2 and TRBJ1-2, with 9 bases that match TRBD1. CDR1 is SGHTA, CDR2 FQGNSA, per germline. CDR3 length: 15 residues. V was clipped by 5 bases and J by 4 bases; unmatched bases: 8. The CDR3, as DNA: TGTGCCAGCAGCCCCTCGACAGGGGGGGGCTATGGCTACACCTTC. Encoded protein: CASSPSTGGGYGYTF.

On this clone itself: Other DNA sequences in the sample encode the same CDR3. V is TRBV5-4 and J is TRBJ1-2; tentatively, D is TRBD1 (5 bases). The CDR3 is 13 amino acids. Germline V gene lookup returns CDR1 SGHNT and CDR2 YYREEE (reference sequence). Trimming pared 0 bases from V and 8 bases from J, leaving 11 bases between. The CDR3 DNA sequence: TGTGCCAGCAGCTTGGAAACAGGAGAAGGCTACACCTTC. This codes for CASSLETGEGYTF.

The V gene is TRBV12-3 or TRBV12-4, the J gene TRBJ1-1, with D unresolved. The CDR3 length is 12 residues. With 3 bases removed from V and 6 bases from J, the gap between germline ends came to 8 bases. The CDR3 DNA follows: TGTGCCAGCAGTTTTCGAGTTTCTGAAGCTTTCTTT. It is translated as CASSFRVSEAFF.

This clone was observed a few times. The chain couples TRBV24-1 to TRBJ2-1; TRBD2 agrees at 9 bases. The CDR3 sequence is 15 residues long. J was trimmed by 5 bases and V by 5 bases; bases with no gene match: 6. Germline V gives CDR1 KGHDR, CDR2 SFDVKD. The CDR3 DNA sequence: TGTGCCACCAGTGGCTATAGCGGGGGAAACAATGAGCAGTTCTTC. Its translation: CATSGYSGGNNEQFF.

This chain joins TRBV2 and TRBJ2-6; D is unresolved. Germline V gene data show CDR1 as SNHLY and CDR2 as FYNNEI. The CDR3 loop spans 14 amino acids. V was shortened by 8 bases and J by 2 bases, with 10 bases between the two germline ends. CDR3 nucleotide sequence: TGTGCCAGCTGGAGTGGTGCTGGGGCCAACGTCCTGACTTTC. The encoded protein is CASWSGAGANVLTF.

The rearrangement links TRBV7-2 to TRBJ1-5; 7 positions match TRBD1. Germline trimming cut 4 bases from V and 4 bases from J; bases unmatched to any gene: 7. Looked up from germline, CDR1 is SGHTA and CDR2 is FQGNSA. The CDR3 is 15 residues long. CDR3 nucleotides: TGTGCCAGCAGCTCGAGGGACAGACCAAATCAGCCCCAGCATTTT. Amino acid sequence: CASSSRDRPNQPQHF. Full variable domain (missing parts from reference TRBV7-2 and TRBJ1-5): GAGVSQSPSNKVTEKGKDVELRCDPISGHTALYWYRQSLGQGLEFLIYFQGNSAPDKSGLPSDRFSAERTGGSVSTLTIQRTQQEDSAVYLCASSSRDRPNQPQHFGDGTRLSIL.

CDR3 protein: CASTQASGGVQETQYF. CDR3 coding DNA: TGTGCCAGCACCCAAGCGAGCGGGGGGGTCCAAGAGACCCAGTACTTC. The rearrangement joins TRBV28 to TRBJ2-5; TRBD2 aligns across 10 bases. V shed 7 bases and J 1 base; nucleotides not matched to a gene: 9. Germline assignment: CDR1 MDHEN and CDR2 SYDVKM. The CDR3 covers 16 residues.

The rearrangement joins TRBV6-5 to TRBJ2-7, with 10 bases that match TRBD1. This CDR3 has 14 residues. V was pared by 5 bases and J by 1 base, with 2 bases of the junction left unmatched. Germline values: CDR1 MNHEY, CDR2 SVGAGI. CDR3 residues: CASSRQGASYEQYF. In nucleotides, the CDR3 is TGTGCCAGCAGTAGACAGGGGGCATCCTACGAGCAGTACTTC.

This clone was counted between two and nine times. The CDR3 DNA is TGCAGTGCTAGTCTTAATGGGACTAGCGGGGGGGGGCAGTTCTTC. Residues: CSASLNGTSGGGQFF. This rearrangement joins TRBV20-1 to TRBJ2-1, with 16 bases identical to TRBD2. Germline V gene lookup returns CDR1 DFQATT and CDR2 SNEGSKA (reference sequence). Trimming at V came to 3 bases and at J to 12 bases, leaving 8 bases not matched to a gene. This CDR3 has 15 residues.

This rearrangement joins TRBV5-1 to TRBJ1-2; a possible D gene is TRBD1 (5 bases). Germline assignment: CDR1 SGHRS and CDR2 YFSETQ. The V end was cut by 4 bases, the J end by 3 bases, with 10 bases between. This CDR3 comprises 13 residues. The CDR3 DNA follows: TGCGCCAGCAGCGTTACAGGAGACTATGGCTACACCTTC. Protein: CASSVTGDYGYTF. The full variable domain, in which reference TRBV5-1 and TRBJ1-2 provide the parts outside the CDR3, is KAGVTQTPRYLIKTRGQQVTLSCSPISGHRSVSWYQQTPGQGLQFLFEYFSETQRNKGNFPGRFSGRQFSNSRSEMNVSTLELGDSALYLCASSVTGDYGYTFGSGTRLTVV.

In its sample, this clone was seen once. The V gene is TRBV6-1, the J gene TRBJ1-5, with 9 bases identical to TRBD1. This CDR3 region has 15 residues. Losses at the gene ends were 3 bases for V and 10 bases for J; bases not matched to a gene: 10. Germline loops: CDR1 MNHNS, CDR2 SASEGT. The CDR3 nucleotides read TGTGCCAGCAGTGAGAACAGGGGGCTAGCTCTTCCCCAGCATTTT. Translated: CASSENRGLALPQHF.

The CDR3 protein is CASSDPGTSFYF. The DNA for the CDR3 is TGTGCCAGTAGTGACCCCGGGACTAGCTTTTATTTT. This chain connects TRBV19 to TRBJ2-3, with 9 bases fitting TRBD2. The CDR3 is made up of 12 amino acids. Per the germline V gene, CDR1 is LNHDA and CDR2 is SQIVND (reference sequence). V gave up 5 bases and J gave up 15 bases; unmatched junction bases: 9.